This TCR beta chain emerged from a study of shared clonotypes between healthy human individuals. The table came from immunoSEQ multiplex PCR; TCRdb's copy has only in-frame clones and leaves some out. The repertoire includes some 2.1 million clones, about 95% of them detected once, and 0.13% sits in the top ten. CDR1 is SNHLY and CDR2 is FYNNEI in the germline V gene. The CDR3 runs 15 residues. Trimming cost V 3 bases and J 2 bases, with 8 bases left between them. This sequence was found in a man aged 18-30 years in good health. V is TRBV2 and J is TRBJ2-6; D is unresolved. Sequences were obtained from naive CD4+ T cells sorted from blood. As to subset: CD45RA+ positively selected. The CDR3 reads CASSDVVAGANVLTF. CDR3 sequence (DNA): TGTGCCAGCAGTGACGTGGTTGCTGGGGCCAACGTCCTGACTTTC.